This T cell receptor beta chain is drawn from a study of chemoradiotherapy in HPV16-positive cancers. The data were produced by immunoSEQ multiplex PCR, yet TCRdb's version contains in-frame clones alone and is incomplete. The table lists 40,000 to 60,000 clones, under 95% of them singletons, with under 3.5% in the top ten. The sequence came from a human donor with HPV-associated anogenital cancer. The material sequenced was blood, taken from a patient who underwent chemoradiotherapy.

DNA of the CDR3: TGTGCCAGCAGTCCAGCGGGAGACACAGATACGCAGTATTTT. The encoded protein is CASSPAGDTDTQYF. The V gene is TRBV6-1, the J gene TRBJ2-3, with 8 bases identical to TRBD2. Germline V gene lookup returns CDR1 MNHNS and CDR2 SASEGT. With V trimmed by 5 bases and J by 2 bases, 3 bases remained unmatched. The CDR3 length is 14 residues.